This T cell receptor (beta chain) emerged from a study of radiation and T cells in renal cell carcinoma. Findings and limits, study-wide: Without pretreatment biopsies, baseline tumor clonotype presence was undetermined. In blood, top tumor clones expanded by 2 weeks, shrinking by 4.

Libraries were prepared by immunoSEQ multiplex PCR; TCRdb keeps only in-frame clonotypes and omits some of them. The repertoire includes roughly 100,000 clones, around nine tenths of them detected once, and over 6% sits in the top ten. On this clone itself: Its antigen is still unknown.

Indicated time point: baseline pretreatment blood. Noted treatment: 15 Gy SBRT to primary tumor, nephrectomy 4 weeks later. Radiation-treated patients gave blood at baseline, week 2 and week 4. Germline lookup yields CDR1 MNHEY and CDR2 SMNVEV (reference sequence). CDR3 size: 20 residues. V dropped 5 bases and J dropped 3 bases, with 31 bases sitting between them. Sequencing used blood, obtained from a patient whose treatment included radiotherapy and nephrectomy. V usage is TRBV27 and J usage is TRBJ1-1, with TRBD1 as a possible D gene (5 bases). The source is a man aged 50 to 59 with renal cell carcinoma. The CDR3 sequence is CASSPAPQGSPLGFYTEAFF. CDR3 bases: TGTGCCAGCAGTCCCGCCCCCCAGGGTTCCCCCCTGGGCTTCTACACTGAAGCTTTCTTT.